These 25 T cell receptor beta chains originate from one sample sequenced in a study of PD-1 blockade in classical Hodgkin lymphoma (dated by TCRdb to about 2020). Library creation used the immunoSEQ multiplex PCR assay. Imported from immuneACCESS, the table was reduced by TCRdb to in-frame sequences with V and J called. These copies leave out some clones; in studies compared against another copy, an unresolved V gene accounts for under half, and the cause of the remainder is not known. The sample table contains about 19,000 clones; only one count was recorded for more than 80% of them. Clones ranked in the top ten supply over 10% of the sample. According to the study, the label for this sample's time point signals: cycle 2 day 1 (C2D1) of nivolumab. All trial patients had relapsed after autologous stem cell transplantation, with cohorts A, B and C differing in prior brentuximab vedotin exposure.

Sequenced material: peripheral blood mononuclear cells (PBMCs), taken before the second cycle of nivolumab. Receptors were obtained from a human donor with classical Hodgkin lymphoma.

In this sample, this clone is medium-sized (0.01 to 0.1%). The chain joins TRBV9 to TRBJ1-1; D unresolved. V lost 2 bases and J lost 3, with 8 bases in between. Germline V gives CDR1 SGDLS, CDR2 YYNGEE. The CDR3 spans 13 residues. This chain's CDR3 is CASSVDGDTEAFF. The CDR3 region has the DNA TGTGCCAGCAGCGTCGACGGGGACACTGAAGCTTTCTTT.

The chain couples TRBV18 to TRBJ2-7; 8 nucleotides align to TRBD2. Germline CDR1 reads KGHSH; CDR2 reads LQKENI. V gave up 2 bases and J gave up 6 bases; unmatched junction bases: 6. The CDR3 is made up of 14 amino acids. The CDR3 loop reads CASSPVAGYGEQYF. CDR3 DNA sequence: TGTGCCAGCTCACCAGTAGCGGGGTATGGCGAGCAGTACTTC.

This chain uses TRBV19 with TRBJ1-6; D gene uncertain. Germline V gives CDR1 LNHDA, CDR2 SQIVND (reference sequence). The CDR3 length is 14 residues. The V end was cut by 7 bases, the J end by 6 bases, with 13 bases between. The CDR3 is CASKVNRANSPLHF. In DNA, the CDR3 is TGTGCCAGTAAGGTCAATCGGGCTAATTCACCCCTCCACTTT.

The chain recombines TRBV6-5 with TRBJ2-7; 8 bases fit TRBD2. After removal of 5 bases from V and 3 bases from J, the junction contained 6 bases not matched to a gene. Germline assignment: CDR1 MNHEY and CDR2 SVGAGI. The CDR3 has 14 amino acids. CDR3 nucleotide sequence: TGTGCCAGCAGTCTCAGCGGGGGCGACTACGAGCAGTACTTC. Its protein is CASSLSGGDYEQYF.

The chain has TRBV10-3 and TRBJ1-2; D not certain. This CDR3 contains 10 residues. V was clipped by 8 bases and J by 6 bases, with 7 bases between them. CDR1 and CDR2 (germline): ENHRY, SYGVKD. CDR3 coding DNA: TGTGCCATCGGTGGGGATGGCTACACCTTC. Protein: CAIGGDGYTF.

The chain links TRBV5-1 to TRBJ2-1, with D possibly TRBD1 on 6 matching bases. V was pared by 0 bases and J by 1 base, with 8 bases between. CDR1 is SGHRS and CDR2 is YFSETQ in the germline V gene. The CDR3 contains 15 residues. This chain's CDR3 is CASSLEGQSYNEQFF. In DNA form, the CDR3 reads TGCGCCAGCAGCTTGGAGGGACAATCCTACAATGAGCAGTTCTTC.

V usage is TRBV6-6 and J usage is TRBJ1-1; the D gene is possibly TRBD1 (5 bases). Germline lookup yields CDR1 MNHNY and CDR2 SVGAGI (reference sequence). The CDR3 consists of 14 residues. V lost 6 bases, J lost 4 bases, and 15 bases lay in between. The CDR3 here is CASSPSQGSTEAFF. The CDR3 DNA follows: TGTGCCAGCAGCCCTAGTCAGGGTTCCACTGAAGCTTTCTTT.

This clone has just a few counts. Here the CDR3 DNA reads TGCGCCAGCAGCCTCGAAGGCGTTAATTCACCCCTCCACTTT. It specifies CASSLEGVNSPLHF. V and J are TRBV5-1 and TRBJ1-6; no firm D call. CDR1 and CDR2 from the germline V gene are SGHRS and YFSETQ. The CDR3 has 14 residues. V lost 4 bases and J lost 6, with 11 bases in between.

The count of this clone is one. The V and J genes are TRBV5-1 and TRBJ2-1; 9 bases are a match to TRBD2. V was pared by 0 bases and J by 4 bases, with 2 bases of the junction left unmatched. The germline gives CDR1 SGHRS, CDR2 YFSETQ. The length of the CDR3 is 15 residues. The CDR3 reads CASSLDSGGYNEQFF. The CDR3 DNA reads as TGCGCCAGCAGCTTGGATAGCGGGGGTTACAATGAGCAGTTCTTC.

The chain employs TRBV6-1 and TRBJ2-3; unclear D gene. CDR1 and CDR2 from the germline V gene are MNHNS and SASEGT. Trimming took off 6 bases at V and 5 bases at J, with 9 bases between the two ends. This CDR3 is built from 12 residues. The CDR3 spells CASSLSGDTQYF. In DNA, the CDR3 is TGTGCCAGCAGCCTCAGTGGAGATACGCAGTATTTT.

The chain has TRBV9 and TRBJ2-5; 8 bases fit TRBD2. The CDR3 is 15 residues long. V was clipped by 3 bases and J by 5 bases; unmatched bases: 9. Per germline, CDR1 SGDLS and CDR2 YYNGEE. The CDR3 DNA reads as TGTGCCAGCAGCGCATCCGGGACTAGGAGTGAGACCCAGTACTTC. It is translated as CASSASGTRSETQYF.

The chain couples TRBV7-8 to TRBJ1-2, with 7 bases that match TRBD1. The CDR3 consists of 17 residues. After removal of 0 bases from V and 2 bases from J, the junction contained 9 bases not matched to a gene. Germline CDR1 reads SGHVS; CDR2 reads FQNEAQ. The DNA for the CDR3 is TGTGCCAGCAGCTTAGCTCGCCAAGGACAGGCGAACTATGGCTACACCTTC. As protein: CASSLARQGQANYGYTF.

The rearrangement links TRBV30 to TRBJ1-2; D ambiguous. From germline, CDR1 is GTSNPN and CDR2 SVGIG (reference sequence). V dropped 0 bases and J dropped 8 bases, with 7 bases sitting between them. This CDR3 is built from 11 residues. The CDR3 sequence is CAWSVSQGYTF. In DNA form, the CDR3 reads TGTGCCTGGAGTGTATCGCAAGGCTACACCTTC.

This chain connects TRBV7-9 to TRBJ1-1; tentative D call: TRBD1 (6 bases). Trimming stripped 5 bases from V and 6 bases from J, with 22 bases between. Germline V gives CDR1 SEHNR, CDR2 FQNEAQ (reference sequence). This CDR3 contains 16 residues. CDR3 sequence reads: CASSKGQSYLAAEAFF. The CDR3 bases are TGTGCCAGCAGCAAAGGACAGAGCTATTTGGCGGCTGAAGCTTTCTTT. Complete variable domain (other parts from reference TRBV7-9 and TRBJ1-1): DTGVSQNPRHKITKRGQNVTFRCDPISEHNRLYWYRQTLGQGPEFLTYFQNEAQLEKSRLLSDRFSAERPKGSFSTLEIQRTEQGDSAMYLCASSKGQSYLAAEAFFGQGTRLTVV.

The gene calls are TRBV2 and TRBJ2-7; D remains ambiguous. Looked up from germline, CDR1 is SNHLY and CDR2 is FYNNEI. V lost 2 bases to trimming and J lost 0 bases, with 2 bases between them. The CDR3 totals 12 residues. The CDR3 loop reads CASSELSYEQYF. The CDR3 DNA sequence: TGTGCCAGCAGTGAACTCTCCTACGAGCAGTACTTC.

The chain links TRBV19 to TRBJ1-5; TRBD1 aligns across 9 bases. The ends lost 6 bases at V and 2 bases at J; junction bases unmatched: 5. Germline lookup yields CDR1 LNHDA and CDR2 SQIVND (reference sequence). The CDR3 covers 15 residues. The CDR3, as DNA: TGTGCCAGTAGGCACCGGGACAGGGGCAATCAGCCCCAGCATTTT. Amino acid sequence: CASRHRDRGNQPQHF. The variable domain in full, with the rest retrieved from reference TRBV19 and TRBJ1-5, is DGGITQSPKYLFRKEGQNVTLSCEQNLNHDAMYWYRQDPGQGLRLIYYSQIVNDFQKGDIAEGYSVSREKKESFPLTVTSAQKNPTAFYLCASRHRDRGNQPQHFGDGTRLSIL.

CDR3 sequence (DNA): TGTGCCAGTGGGACAGGGGCATCCTACGAGCAGTACTTC. Translating it yields CASGTGASYEQYF. The V gene is TRBV6-1, the J gene TRBJ2-7; 10 bases fit TRBD1. The germline V gene encodes CDR1 MNHNS and CDR2 SASEGT. The J segment lost 1 base and the V segment lost 9 bases, leaving 3 bases of the junction unmatched. The CDR3 totals 13 residues.

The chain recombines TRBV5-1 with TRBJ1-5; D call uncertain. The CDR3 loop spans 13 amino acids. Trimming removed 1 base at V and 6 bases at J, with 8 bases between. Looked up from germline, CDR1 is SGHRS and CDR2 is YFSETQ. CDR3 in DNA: TGCGCCAGCAGCTTGTCGGGCCCTCAGCCCCAGCATTTT. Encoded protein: CASSLSGPQPQHF. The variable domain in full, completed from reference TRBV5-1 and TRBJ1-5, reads KAGVTQTPRYLIKTRGQQVTLSCSPISGHRSVSWYQQTPGQGLQFLFEYFSETQRNKGNFPGRFSGRQFSNSRSEMNVSTLELGDSALYLCASSLSGPQPQHFGDGTRLSIL.

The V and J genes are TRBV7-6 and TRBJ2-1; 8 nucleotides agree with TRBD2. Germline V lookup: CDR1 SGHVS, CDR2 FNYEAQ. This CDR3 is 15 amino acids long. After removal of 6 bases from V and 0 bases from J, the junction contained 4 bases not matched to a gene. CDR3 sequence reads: CASRLLADSYNEQFF. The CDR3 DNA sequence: TGTGCCAGCAGACTACTAGCGGACTCCTACAATGAGCAGTTCTTC.

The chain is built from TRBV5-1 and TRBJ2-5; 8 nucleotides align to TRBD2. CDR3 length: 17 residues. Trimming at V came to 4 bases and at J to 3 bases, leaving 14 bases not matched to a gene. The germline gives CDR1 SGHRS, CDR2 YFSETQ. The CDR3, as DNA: TGCGCCAGCAGCCAGGGCCTAGCGGGCCCTGGGGAAGAGACCCAGTACTTC. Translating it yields CASSQGLAGPGEETQYF.

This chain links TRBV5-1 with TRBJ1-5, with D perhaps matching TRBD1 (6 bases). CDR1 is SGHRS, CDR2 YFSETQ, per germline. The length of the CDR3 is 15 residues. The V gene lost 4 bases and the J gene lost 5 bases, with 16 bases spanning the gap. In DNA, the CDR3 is TGCGCCAGCAGCCTATGGGGGGGGCAGGATCAGCCCCAGCATTTT. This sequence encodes CASSLWGGQDQPQHF.

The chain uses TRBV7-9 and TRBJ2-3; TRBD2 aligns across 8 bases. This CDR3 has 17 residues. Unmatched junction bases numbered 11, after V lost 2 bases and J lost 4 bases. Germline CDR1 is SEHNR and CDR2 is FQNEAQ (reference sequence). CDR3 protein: CASSLKGLALVADTQYF. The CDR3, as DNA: TGTGCCAGCAGCTTAAAAGGACTAGCATTGGTAGCAGATACGCAGTATTTT.

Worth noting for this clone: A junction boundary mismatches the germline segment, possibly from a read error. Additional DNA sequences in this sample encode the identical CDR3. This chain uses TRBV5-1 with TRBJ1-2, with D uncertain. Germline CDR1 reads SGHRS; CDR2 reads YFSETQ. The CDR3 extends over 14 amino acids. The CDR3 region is CASSPVESRDGYTF. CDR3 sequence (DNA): TGCGCCAGCAGCCCTGTCGAGAGTAGGGATGGCTACACTTTC.

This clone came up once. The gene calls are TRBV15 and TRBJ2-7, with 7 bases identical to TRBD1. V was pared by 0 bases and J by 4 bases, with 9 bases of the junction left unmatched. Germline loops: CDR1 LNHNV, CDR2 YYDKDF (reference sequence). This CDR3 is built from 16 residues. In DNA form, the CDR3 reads TGTGCCACCAGCAGAGATTATGGGGGCAGGGGGTACGAGCAGTACTTC. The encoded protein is CATSRDYGGRGYEQYF.

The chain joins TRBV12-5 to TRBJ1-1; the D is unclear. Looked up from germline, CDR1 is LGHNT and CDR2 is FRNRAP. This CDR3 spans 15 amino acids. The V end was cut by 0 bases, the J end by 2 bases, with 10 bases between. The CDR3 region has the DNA TGTGCTAGTGGTTTGGTATTAGGGAGAAACACTGAAGCTTTCTTT. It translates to CASGLVLGRNTEAFF.